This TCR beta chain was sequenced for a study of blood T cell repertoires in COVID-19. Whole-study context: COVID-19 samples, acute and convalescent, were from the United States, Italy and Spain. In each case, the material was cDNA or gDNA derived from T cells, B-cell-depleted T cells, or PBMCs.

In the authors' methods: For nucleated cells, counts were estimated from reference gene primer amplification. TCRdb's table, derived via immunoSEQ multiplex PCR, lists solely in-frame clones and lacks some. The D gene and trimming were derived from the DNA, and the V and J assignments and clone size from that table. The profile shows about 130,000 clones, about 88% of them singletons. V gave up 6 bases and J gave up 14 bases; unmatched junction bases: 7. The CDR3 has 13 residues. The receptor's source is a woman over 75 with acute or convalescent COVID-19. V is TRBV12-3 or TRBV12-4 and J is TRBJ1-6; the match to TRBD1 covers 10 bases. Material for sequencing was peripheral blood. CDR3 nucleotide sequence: TGTGCCAGCAGCCGAGGGACAGGGGATTCCCTCCACTTT. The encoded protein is CASSRGTGDSLHF.